Only a few counts were recorded for the clone carrying this T cell receptor beta chain. Its antigen is undetermined. Trimming pared 0 bases from V and 3 bases from J, leaving 14 bases between. From germline, CDR1 is LGHDT and CDR2 YNNKEL (reference sequence). The CDR3 covers 17 residues. The record originates from a study of identical twins. Study results and caveats: Low generation probability was overrepresented in out-of-frame alpha sequences shared by twins.

In TCRdb, the 5' RACE reads were re-called with MiXCR into one record per CDR3 protein. Seen here are about 890,000 distinct CDR3 sequences, around 12% observed once, and the top ten hold around 1.6%. This same sample was also taken into another study, of yellow fever vaccine responses in identical twins.

V and J are TRBV3-1 and TRBJ2-2, with a tentative D call TRBD1 (5 bases). The TCR sequence derives from a woman in her late teens or twenties in good health. The sample was PBMCs. The CDR3 nucleotides are TGTGCCAGCAGCCAAGAGCTAGGCAGGGCGTACACCGGGGAGCTGTTTTTT. This codes for CASSQELGRAYTGELFF. The whole variable domain, remainder taken from reference TRBV3-1 and TRBJ2-2, is DTAVSQTPKYLVTQMGNDKSIKCEQNLGHDTMYWYKQDSKKFLKIMFSYNNKELIINETVPNRFSPKSPDKAHLNLHINSLELGDSAVYFCASSQELGRAYTGELFFGEGSRLTVL.